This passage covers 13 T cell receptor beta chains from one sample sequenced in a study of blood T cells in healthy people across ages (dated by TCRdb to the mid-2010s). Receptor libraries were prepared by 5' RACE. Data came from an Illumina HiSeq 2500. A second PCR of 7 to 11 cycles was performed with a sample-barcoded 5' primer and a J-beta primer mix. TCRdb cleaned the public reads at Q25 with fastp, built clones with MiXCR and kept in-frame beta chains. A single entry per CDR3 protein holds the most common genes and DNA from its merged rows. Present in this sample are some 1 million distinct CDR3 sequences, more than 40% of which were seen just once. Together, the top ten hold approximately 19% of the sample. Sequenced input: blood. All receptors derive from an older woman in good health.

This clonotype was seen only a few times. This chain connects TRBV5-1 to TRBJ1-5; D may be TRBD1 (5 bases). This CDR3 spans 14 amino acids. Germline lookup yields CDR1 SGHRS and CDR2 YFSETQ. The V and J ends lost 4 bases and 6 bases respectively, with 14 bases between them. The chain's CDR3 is CASSVDSSFQPQHF. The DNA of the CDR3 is TGCGCCAGCAGCGTTGACAGCTCGTTTCAGCCCCAGCATTTT.

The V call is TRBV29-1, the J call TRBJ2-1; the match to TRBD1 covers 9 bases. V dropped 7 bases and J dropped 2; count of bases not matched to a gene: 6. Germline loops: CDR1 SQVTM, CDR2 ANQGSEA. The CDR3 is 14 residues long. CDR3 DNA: TGCAGCGCCGGGCGGACAGGGGCCTACAATGAGCAGTTCTTC. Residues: CSAGRTGAYNEQFF.

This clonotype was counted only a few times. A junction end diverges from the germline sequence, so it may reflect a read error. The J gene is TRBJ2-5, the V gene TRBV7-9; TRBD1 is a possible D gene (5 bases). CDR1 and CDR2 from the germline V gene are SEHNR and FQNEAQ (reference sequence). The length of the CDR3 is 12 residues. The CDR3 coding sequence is TGTGCCAGCACCTTAGGGGTTGAGACCCAGTACTTC. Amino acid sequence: CASTLGVETQYF.

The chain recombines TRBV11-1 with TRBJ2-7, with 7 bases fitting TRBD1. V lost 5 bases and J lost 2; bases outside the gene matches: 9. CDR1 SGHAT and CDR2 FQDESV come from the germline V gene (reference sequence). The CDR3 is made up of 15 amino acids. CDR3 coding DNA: TGTGCCAGCAGCCTCCGACAGGGTGGGACCTACGAGCAGTACTTC. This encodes CASSLRQGGTYEQYF.

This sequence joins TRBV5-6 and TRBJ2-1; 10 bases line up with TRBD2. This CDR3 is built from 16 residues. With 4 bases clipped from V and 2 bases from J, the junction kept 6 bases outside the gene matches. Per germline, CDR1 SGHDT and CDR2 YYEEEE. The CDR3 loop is CASSQAGGLTYNEQFF. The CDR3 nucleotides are TGTGCCAGCAGCCAAGCGGGAGGGCTGACCTACAATGAGCAGTTCTTC. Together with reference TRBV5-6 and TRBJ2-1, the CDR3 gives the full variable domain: DAGVTQSPTHLIKTRGQQVTLRCSPKSGHDTVSWYQQALGQGPQFIFQYYEEEERQRGNFPDRFSGHQFPNYSSELNVNALLLGDSALYLCASSQAGGLTYNEQFFGPGTRLTVL.

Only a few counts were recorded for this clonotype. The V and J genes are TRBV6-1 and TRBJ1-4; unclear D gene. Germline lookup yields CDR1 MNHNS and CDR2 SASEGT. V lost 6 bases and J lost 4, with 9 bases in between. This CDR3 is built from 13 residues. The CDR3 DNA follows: TGTGCCAGCAGAGCCTCTCGTAATGAAAAACTGTTTTTT. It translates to CASRASRNEKLFF.

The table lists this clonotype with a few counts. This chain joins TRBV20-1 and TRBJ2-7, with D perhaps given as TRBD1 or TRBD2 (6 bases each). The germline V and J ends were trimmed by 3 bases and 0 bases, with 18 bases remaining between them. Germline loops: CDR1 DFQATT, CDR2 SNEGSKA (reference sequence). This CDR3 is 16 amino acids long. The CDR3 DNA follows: TGCAGTGCTAGGGAGCCTCGGGGGCTTTCCTCCTACGAGCAGTACTTC. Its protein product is CSAREPRGLSSYEQYF.

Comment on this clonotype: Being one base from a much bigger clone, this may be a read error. CDR3: CASSLARAGGNEQYF. CDR3 DNA sequence: TGTGCCAGCAGCTTAGCGCGAGCGGGAGGCAACGAGCAGTACTTC. The V call is TRBV7-2, the J call TRBJ2-5, with 9 bases matching TRBD2. The DNA end is more similar to TRBJ2-7, so the J call may be wrong. CDR1 and CDR2 from the germline V gene are SGHTA and FQGNSA. The length of the CDR3 is 15 residues.

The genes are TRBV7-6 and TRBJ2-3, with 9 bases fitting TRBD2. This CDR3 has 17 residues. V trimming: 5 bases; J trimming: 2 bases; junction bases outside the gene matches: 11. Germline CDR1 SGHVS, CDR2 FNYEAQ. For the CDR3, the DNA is TGTGCCAGCAGCCGGCGGTTAGCGGGGGCCTACACAGATACGCAGTATTTT. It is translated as CASSRRLAGAYTDTQYF.

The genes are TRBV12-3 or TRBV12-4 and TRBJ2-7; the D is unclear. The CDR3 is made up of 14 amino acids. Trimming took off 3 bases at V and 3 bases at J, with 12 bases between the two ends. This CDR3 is CASSLSGIYYEQYF. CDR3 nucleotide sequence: TGTGCCAGCAGTTTGTCGGGCATTTACTACGAGCAGTACTTC.

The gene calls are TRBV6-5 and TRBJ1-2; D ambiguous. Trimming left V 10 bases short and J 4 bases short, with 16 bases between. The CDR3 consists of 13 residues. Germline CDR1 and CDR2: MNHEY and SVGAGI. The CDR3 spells CATSGPSRYGYTF. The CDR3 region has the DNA TGTGCCACCTCTGGCCCGAGCCGCTATGGCTACACCTTC.

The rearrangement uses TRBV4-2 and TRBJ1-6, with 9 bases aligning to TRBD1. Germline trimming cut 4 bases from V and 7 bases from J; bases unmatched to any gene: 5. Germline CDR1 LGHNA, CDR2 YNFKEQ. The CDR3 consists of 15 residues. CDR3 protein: CASSLGTGSNSPLHF. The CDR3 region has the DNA TGTGCCAGCAGCCTCGGGACAGGGTCGAATTCACCCCTCCACTTT.

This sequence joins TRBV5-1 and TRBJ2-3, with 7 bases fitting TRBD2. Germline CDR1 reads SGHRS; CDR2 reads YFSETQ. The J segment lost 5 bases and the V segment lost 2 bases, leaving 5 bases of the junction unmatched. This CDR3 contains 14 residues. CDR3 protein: CASSFAGVEDTQYF. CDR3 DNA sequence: TGCGCCAGCAGCTTTGCGGGAGTGGAAGATACGCAGTATTTT. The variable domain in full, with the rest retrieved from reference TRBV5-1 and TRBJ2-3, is KAGVTQTPRYLIKTRGQQVTLSCSPISGHRSVSWYQQTPGQGLQFLFEYFSETQRNKGNFPGRFSGRQFSNSRSEMNVSTLELGDSALYLCASSFAGVEDTQYFGPGTRLTVL.